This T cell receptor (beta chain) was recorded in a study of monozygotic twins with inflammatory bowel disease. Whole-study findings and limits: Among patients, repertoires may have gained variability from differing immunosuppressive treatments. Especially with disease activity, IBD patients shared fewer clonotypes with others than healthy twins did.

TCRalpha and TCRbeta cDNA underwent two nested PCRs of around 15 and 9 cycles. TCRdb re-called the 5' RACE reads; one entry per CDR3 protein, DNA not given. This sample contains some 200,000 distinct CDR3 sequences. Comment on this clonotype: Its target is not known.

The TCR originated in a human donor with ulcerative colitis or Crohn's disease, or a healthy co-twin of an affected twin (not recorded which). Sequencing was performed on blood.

This CDR3 is CASSQQGTRRTGELFF. The chain joins TRBV4-2 to TRBJ2-2; TCRdb calls TRBD1, which cannot be checked without DNA. The germline V gene encodes CDR1 LGHNA and CDR2 YNFKEQ. The CDR3 is made up of 16 amino acids.